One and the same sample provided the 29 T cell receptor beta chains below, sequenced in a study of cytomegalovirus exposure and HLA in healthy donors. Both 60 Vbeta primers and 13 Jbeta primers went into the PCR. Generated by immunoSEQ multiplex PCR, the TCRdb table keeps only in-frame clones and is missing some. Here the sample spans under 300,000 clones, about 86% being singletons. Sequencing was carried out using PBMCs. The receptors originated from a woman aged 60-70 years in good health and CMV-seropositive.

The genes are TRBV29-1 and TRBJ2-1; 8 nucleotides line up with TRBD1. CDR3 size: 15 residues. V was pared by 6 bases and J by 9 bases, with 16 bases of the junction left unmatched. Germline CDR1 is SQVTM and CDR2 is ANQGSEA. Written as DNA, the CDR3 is TGCAGCGTCGTTCCGACAGGGGAAACCGGAGGTGAGCAGTTCTTC. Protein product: CSVVPTGETGGEQFF.

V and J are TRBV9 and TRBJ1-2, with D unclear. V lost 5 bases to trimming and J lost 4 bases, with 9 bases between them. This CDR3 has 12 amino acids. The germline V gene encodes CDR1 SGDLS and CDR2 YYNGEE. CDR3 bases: TGTGCCAGCAGAGCGACGGGCTATGGCTACACCTTC. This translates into CASRATGYGYTF.

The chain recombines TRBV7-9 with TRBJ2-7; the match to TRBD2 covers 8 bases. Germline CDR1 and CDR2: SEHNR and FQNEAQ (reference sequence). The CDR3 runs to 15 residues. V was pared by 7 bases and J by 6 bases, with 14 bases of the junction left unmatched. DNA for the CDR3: TGTGCCAGCAACTCCCCAAGCGGGAGTATGGGCGAGCAGTACTTC. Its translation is CASNSPSGSMGEQYF.

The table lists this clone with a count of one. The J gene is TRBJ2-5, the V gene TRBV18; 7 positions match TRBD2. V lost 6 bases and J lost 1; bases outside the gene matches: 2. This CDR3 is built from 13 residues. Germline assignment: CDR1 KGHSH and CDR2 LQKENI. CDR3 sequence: CASSREVQETQYF. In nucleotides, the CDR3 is TGTGCCAGCTCCCGGGAGGTCCAAGAGACCCAGTACTTC.

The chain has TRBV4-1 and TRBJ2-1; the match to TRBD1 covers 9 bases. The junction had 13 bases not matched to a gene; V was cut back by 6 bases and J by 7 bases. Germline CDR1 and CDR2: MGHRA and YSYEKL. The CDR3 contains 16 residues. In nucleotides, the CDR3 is TGCGCCAGCAGTCGGTGGTTATGGGGACAGGGTAATGAGCAGTTCTTC. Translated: CASSRWLWGQGNEQFF.

CDR3 sequence reads: CASSLESLAGVEQFF. In nucleotides, the CDR3 is TGTGCCAGCAGCTTAGAGTCACTAGCGGGTGTTGAGCAGTTCTTC. This chain connects TRBV7-3 to TRBJ2-1; 9 nucleotides line up with TRBD2. The V gene end was trimmed by 2 bases and the J gene end by 9 bases; junction bases not matched to a gene: 8. The CDR3 extends over 15 amino acids. Germline lookup yields CDR1 SGHTA and CDR2 FQGTGA.

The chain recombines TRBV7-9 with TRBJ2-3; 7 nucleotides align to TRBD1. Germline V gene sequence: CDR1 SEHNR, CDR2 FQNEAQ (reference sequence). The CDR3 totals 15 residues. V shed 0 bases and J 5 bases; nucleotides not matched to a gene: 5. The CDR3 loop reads CASSLAGNRGDTQYF. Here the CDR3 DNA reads TGTGCCAGCAGCTTAGCGGGAAACAGGGGAGATACGCAGTATTTT.

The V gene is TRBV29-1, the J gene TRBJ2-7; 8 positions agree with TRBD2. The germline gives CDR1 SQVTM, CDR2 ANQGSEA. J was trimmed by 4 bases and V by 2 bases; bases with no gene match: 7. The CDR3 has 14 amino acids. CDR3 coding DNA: TGCAGCGTTGAAACGCCGGGAGGGCTGTACGAGCAGTACTTC. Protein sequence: CSVETPGGLYEQYF.

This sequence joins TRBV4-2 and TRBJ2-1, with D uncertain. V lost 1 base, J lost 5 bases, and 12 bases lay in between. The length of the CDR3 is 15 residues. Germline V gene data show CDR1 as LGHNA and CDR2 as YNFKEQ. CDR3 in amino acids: CASSQVGLRDNEQFF. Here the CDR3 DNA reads TGTGCCAGCAGCCAAGTCGGGTTAAGAGACAATGAGCAGTTCTTC.

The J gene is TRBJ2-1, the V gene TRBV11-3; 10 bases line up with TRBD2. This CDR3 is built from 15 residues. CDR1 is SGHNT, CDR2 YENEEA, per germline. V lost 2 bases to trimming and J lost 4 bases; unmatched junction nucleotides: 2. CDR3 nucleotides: TGTGCCAGCAGCTTATCTAGCGGGAGATACAATGAGCAGTTCTTC. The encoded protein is CASSLSSGRYNEQFF.

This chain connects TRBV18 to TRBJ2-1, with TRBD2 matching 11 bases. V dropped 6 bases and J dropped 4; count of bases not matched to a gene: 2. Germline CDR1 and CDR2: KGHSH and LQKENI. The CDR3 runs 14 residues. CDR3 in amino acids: CASSRLAGYNEQFF. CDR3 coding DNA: TGTGCCAGCTCCCGACTAGCGGGATACAATGAGCAGTTCTTC.

In DNA form, the CDR3 reads TGTGCCACCACCATACTAGCGGGAGCCCAGGAGACCCAGTACTTC. Its translation is CATTILAGAQETQYF. The chain is built from TRBV15 and TRBJ2-5, with 11 nucleotides matching TRBD2. CDR1 and CDR2 (germline): LNHNV, YYDKDF (reference sequence). This CDR3 has 15 residues. V was pared by 7 bases and J by 5 bases, with 9 bases of the junction left unmatched.

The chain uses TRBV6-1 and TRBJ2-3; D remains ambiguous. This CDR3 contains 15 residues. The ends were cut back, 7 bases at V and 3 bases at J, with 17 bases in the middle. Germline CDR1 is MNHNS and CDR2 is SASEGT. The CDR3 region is CASTQPIHRTDTQYF. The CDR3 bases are TGTGCCAGCACCCAACCGATACACCGAACAGATACGCAGTATTTT.

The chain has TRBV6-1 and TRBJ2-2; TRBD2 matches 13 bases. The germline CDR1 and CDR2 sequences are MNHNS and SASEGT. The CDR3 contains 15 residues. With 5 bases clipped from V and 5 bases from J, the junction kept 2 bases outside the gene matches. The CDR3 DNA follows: TGTGCCAGCAGTCGGACTAGCGGGAGTACCGGGGAGCTGTTTTTT. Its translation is CASSRTSGSTGELFF.

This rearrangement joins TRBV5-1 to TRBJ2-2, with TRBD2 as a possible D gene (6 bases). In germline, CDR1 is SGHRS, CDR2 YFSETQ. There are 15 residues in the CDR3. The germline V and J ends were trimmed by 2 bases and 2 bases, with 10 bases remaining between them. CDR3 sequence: CASSLPGLNTGELFF. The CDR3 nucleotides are TGCGCCAGCAGCTTACCGGGACTCAACACCGGGGAGCTGTTTTTT.

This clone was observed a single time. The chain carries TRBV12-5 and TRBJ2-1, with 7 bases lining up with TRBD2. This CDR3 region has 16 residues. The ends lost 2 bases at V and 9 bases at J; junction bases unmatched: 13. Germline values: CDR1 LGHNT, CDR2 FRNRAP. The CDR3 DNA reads TGTGCTAGTGGTTTGCCCCTGGGCGGGAGACTAGGTGAGCAGTTCTTC. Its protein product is CASGLPLGGRLGEQFF.

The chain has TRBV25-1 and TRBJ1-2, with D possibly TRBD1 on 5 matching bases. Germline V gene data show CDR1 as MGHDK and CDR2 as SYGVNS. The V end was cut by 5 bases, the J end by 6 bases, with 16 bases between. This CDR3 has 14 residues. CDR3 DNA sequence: TGTGCCAGCAGTAATTTGAAGGGGAAGAATGGCTACACCTTC. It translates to CASSNLKGKNGYTF.

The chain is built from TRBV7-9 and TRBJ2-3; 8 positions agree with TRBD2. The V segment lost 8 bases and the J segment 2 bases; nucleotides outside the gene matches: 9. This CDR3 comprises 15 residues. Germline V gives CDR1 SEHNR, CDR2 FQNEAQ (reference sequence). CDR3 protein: CASGVTSGPTDTQYF. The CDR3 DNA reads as TGTGCCAGCGGAGTCACTAGCGGCCCCACAGATACGCAGTATTTT.

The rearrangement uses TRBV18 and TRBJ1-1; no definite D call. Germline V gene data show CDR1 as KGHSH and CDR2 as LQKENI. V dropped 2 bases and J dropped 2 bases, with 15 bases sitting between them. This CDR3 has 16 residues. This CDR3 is CASSPIETAYNTEAFF. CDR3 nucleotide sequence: TGTGCCAGCTCACCAATAGAAACAGCTTACAACACTGAAGCTTTCTTT. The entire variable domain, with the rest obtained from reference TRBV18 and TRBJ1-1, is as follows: NAGVMQNPRHLVRRRGQEARLRCSPMKGHSHVYWYRQLPEEGLKFMVYLQKENIIDESGMPKERFSAEFPKEGPSILRIQQVVRGDSAAYFCASSPIETAYNTEAFFGQGTRLTVV.

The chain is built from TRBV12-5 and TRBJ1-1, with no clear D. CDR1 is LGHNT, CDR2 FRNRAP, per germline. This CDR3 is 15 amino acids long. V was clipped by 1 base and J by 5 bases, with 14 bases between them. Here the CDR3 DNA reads TGTGCTAGTGGTTTGGCTGAGGGTTCCCAAACTGAAGCTTTCTTT. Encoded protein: CASGLAEGSQTEAFF.

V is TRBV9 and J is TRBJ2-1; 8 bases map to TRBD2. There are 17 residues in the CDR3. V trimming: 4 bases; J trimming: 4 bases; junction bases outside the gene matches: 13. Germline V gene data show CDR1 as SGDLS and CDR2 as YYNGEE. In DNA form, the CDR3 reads TGTGCCAGCAGCCCCTCGGGGGTGACTAGCGTATACAATGAGCAGTTCTTC. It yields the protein CASSPSGVTSVYNEQFF.

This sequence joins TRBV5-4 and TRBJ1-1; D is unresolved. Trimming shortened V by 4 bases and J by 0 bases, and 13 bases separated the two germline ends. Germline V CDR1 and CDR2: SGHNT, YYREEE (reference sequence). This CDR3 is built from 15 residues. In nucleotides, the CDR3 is TGTGCCAGCAGCCCTCCCGGGGTTATGAACACTGAAGCTTTCTTT. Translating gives CASSPPGVMNTEAFF.

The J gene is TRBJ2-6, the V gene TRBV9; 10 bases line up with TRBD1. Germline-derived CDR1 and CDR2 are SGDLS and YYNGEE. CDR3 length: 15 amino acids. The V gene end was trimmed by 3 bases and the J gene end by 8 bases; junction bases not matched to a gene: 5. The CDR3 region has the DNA TGTGCCAGCAGCGCCGGACAGGGGGTTACCAACGTCCTGACTTTC. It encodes CASSAGQGVTNVLTF.

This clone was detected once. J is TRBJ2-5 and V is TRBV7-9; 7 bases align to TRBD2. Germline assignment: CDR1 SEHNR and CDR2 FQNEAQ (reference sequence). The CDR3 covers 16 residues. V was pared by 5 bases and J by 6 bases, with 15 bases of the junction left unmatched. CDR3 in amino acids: CASSVTAAGEVKTQYF. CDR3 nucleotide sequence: TGTGCCAGCAGCGTGACCGCGGCGGGAGAGGTGAAGACCCAGTACTTC.

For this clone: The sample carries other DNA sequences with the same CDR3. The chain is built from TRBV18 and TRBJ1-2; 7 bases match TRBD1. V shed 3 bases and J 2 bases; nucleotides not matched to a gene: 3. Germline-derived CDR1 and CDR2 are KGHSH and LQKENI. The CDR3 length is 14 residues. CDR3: CASSPGTVNYGYTF. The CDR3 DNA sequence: TGTGCCAGCTCACCTGGGACAGTAAACTATGGCTACACCTTC.

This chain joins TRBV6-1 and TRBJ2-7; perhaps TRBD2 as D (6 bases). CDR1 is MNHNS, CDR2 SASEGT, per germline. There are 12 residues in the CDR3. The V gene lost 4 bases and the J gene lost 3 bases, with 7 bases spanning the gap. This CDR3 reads CASSGGDYEQYF. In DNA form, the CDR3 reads TGTGCCAGCAGTGGCGGGGACTACGAGCAGTACTTC.

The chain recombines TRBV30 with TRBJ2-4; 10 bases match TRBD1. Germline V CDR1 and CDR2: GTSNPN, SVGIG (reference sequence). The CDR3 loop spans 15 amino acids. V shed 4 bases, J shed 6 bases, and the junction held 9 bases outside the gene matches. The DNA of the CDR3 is TGTGCCTGGACGCCGGGACAGGGGATTGCAAACATTCAGTACTTC. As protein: CAWTPGQGIANIQYF.

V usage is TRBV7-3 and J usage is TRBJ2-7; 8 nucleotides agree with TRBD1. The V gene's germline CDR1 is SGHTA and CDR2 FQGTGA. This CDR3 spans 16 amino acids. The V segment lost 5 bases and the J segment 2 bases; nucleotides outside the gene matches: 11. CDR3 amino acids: CASSPTMDRAPYEQYF. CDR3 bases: TGTGCCAGCAGCCCAACCATGGACAGGGCCCCCTACGAGCAGTACTTC.

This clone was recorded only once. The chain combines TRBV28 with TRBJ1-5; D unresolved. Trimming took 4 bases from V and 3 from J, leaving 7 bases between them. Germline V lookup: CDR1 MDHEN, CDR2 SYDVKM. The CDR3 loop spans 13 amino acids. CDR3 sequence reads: CASSSSLNQPQHF. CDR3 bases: TGTGCCAGCAGTTCCTCCCTCAATCAGCCCCAGCATTTT.